This passage covers 27 T cell receptor beta chains from one sample sequenced in a study of prognosis after radiotherapy for stage I lung cancer. Genomic DNA served as the source from which two-round multiplex PCR generated TCR beta CDR3 amplicons. Amplification in first-round PCR relied on primers specific to each TRBV and TRBJ gene. TCRdb re-derived calls from the multiplex PCR reads in MiXCR, one entry per CDR3 protein. The data contain 10,000 to 15,000 distinct CDR3 sequences, 40% to 45% of them singletons. This material consisted of PBMCs, taken before or after stereotactic body radiation therapy (not recorded which). These receptors were collected from a donor aged 50 or older with non-small cell lung cancer.

The chain couples TRBV6-2 or TRBV6-3 to TRBJ1-1; TRBD1 is a possible D gene (6 bases). The CDR3 extends over 16 amino acids. With 2 bases removed from V and 5 bases from J, the gap between germline ends came to 18 bases. Germline loops: CDR1 MNHEY, CDR2 SVGEGT. In DNA, the CDR3 is TGTGCCAGCAGTTACGTGGGGGGCAGGACGGTGACTGAAGCTTTCTTT. Translated, it gives CASSYVGGRTVTEAFF.

Concerning this clonotype itself: The CDR3 does not end in the conserved phenylalanine or tryptophan, so this is likely a read error. The chain links TRBV2 to TRBJ1-1; maybe TRBD1 (5 bases). V shed 2 bases and J shed 5 bases, with 21 bases lying between them. This CDR3 spans 17 amino acids. Germline CDR1 reads SNHLY; CDR2 reads FYNNEI. CDR3 DNA sequence: TGTGCCAGCAGTGAACGTTATCACGGGGGGTTGGGGACTGAAGCTTTCCTT. It encodes CASSERYHGGLGTEAFL.

This clonotype was observed a few times. V gene TRBV30 combines with J gene TRBJ1-1; D perhaps matches TRBD1 (5 bases). Germline V CDR1 and CDR2: GTSNPN, SVGIG (reference sequence). The CDR3 consists of 14 residues. Trimming left V 0 bases short and J 6 bases short, with 14 bases between. The CDR3 DNA sequence: TGTGCCTGGAGTGTACTGGGGGTATACGCTGAAGCTTTCTTT. This encodes CAWSVLGVYAEAFF.

The V call is TRBV6-5, the J call TRBJ2-1; weak D call: TRBD1 (6 bases). The CDR3 runs to 13 residues. In germline, CDR1 is MNHEY, CDR2 SVGAGI. The V and J ends lost 2 bases and 5 bases respectively, with 7 bases between them. The CDR3 reads CASSYPGDNEQFF. CDR3 DNA: TGTGCCAGCAGTTACCCAGGGGACAATGAGCAGTTCTTC.

The rearrangement joins TRBV5-1 to TRBJ2-3; D tentatively fits TRBD1 or TRBD2 (6 bases each). Germline CDR1 SGHRS, CDR2 YFSETQ. Trimming stripped 4 bases from V and 0 bases from J, with 12 bases between. This CDR3 spans 15 amino acids. This CDR3 reads CASSGGGASTDTQYF. The CDR3 DNA is TGCGCCAGCAGCGGAGGGGGAGCTAGCACAGATACGCAGTATTTT.

As concerns this clonotype: The likely explanation is a read error, given a far larger clone one base away. This chain joins TRBV6-9 and TRBJ2-3, with TRBD1 matching over 9 bases. From germline, CDR1 is MNHGY and CDR2 SVAAGI. The CDR3 contains 15 residues. CDR3 coding DNA: TGTGCCGGCAGACATACGGGACAGGGAGCAGATACGCAGTATTTT. It is translated as CAGRHTGQGADTQYF.

In its sample, this clonotype was seen many times. J is TRBJ2-3 and V is TRBV19; unclear D gene. From germline, CDR1 is LNHDA and CDR2 SQIVND (reference sequence). Trimming took off 5 bases at V and 0 bases at J, with 6 bases between the two ends. This CDR3 is built from 13 residues. The CDR3 coding sequence is TGTGCCAGTAGTTTAGGGAGCACAGATACGCAGTATTTT. This codes for CASSLGSTDTQYF.

J is TRBJ1-6 and V is TRBV6-2 or TRBV6-3; no clear D. V was cut by 7 bases and J by 9 bases, with 10 bases left in between. Germline CDR1 reads MNHEY; CDR2 reads SVGEGT. The CDR3 consists of 12 residues. This CDR3 reads CASNPTGSPLHF. Here the CDR3 DNA reads TGTGCCAGCAACCCCACGGGTTCACCCCTCCACTTT.

Comment on this clonotype: One end of the junction is discordant with germline, which a read error may explain. Here the CDR3 reads CASSLPTGGLFF. The DNA for the CDR3 is TGTGCCAGCAGTCTACCCACCGGGGGGCTGTTTTTT. This chain joins TRBV28 and TRBJ2-2, with D tentatively TRBD2 (6 bases). The CDR3 has 12 amino acids. Germline CDR1 MDHEN, CDR2 SYDVKM.

This clonotype was seen only once. This sequence joins TRBV20-1 and TRBJ2-1, with D perhaps TRBD2 (5 bases). V was cut by 5 bases and J by 10 bases, with 12 bases left in between. Germline V gene sequence: CDR1 DFQATT, CDR2 SNEGSKA (reference sequence). This CDR3 is built from 11 residues. CDR3 in DNA: TGCAGTGCTGGAGTCCGGGGAGAGCAGTTCTTC. The encoded protein is CSAGVRGEQFF.

Concerning this clonotype itself: This likely traces to a read error, being one base from a far larger clone. The chain carries TRBV6-4 and TRBJ2-6, with TRBD1 identical over 11 bases. The J segment lost 4 bases and the V segment lost 7 bases, leaving 9 bases of the junction unmatched. Germline V gives CDR1 MRHNA, CDR2 SNTAGT. CDR3 length: 17 residues. Written as DNA, the CDR3 is TGTGCCAGCAAGAAGGACAGGGGGCCTACAGGGGCCAACGTCCTGACTTTC. Protein product: CASKKDRGPTGANVLTF.

For this clonotype: Germline and junction disagree at one end, which may indicate a read error. The chain employs TRBV6-1 and TRBJ2-7; no clear D. There are 12 residues in the CDR3. The V gene's germline CDR1 is MNHNS and CDR2 SASEGT. This chain's CDR3 is CAISENNPEQYF. For the CDR3, the DNA is TGTGCCATCAGTGAGAATAATCCCGAGCAGTACTTC.

This clonotype was seen at least ten times. V usage is TRBV6-4 and J usage is TRBJ2-2, with D perhaps TRBD1 (6 bases). Trimming removed 4 bases at V and 3 bases at J, with 9 bases between. The CDR3 has 14 amino acids. The V gene's germline CDR1 is MRHNA and CDR2 SNTAGT. For the CDR3, the DNA is TGTGCCAGCAGTGGGGGGCCCGACACCGGGGAGCTGTTTTTT. Its translation is CASSGGPDTGELFF.

A few counts support this clonotype. Given a much more abundant clone one base away, this may be a read error. The chain couples TRBV29-1 to TRBJ1-1; 9 bases map to TRBD1. This CDR3 region has 15 residues. The germline V gene has CDR1 SQVTM and CDR2 ANQGSEA. V lost 8 bases, J lost 2 bases, and 12 bases stayed unmatched. The CDR3 DNA follows: TGCAGCTTCTACAGGGGGCGTAAGGATAACACTGAAGCTTTCTTT. The encoded protein is CSFYRGRKDNTEAFF.

Details on this clonotype: Just one base apart from a much larger clone, this may be a read error. J is TRBJ2-1 and V is TRBV11-2; maybe TRBD2 (5 bases). CDR1 and CDR2 (germline): SGHAT, FQNNGV. Trimming pared 7 bases from V and 13 bases from J, leaving 14 bases between. The CDR3 contains 11 residues. The CDR3 protein is CASIPGRTQFF. For the CDR3, the DNA is TGTGCCAGCATCCCCGGCAGGACTCAGTTCTTC.

This clonotype was observed at least ten times. This sequence joins TRBV4-3 and TRBJ1-2; D may be TRBD1 (5 bases). Trimming took off 0 bases at V and 8 bases at J, with 13 bases between the two ends. CDR3 length: 14 amino acids. Germline lookup yields CDR1 LGHNA and CDR2 YSLEER. As DNA, the CDR3 is TGCGCCAGCAGCCAAGATCCCAGGGTGGACGGCTACACCTTC. Translating gives CASSQDPRVDGYTF.

This clonotype was found many times. A much larger clone differs from this one at a single base, so this may be a read error. The chain couples TRBV28 to TRBJ2-2; D may be TRBD1 (6 bases). From germline, CDR1 is MDHEN and CDR2 SYDVKM. The CDR3 has 15 amino acids. CDR3 coding DNA: TGTGCCAGCAGTTTAGACAGGCCCCGGACCGGGGAGCTGCTTTTT. It encodes CASSLDRPRTGELLF.

This clonotype came up many times. The CDR3 DNA reads as TGTGCCAGCAGCGTAGGAGCGGGGGGGAATACGCAGTATTTT. Its translation: CASSVGAGGNTQYF. V and J are TRBV9 and TRBJ2-3, with 10 bases identical to TRBD2. Trimming at V came to 0 bases and at J to 7 bases, leaving 2 bases not matched to a gene. This CDR3 spans 14 amino acids. Germline loops: CDR1 SGDLS, CDR2 YYNGEE.

The chain combines TRBV2 with TRBJ2-1, with D tentatively TRBD1 (6 bases). V shed 6 bases and J shed 2 bases, with 17 bases lying between them. The V gene's germline CDR1 is SNHLY and CDR2 FYNNEI. The CDR3 has 16 amino acids. This CDR3 is CASRAFEGGTYNEQFF. Written as DNA, the CDR3 is TGTGCCAGCAGGGCGTTCGAAGGGGGTACCTACAATGAGCAGTTCTTC.

This clonotype was detected many times. The chain joins TRBV20-1 to TRBJ2-7; D not certain. Between the trimmed V and J ends, which lost 6 bases and 4 bases, there was a span of 13 bases. The germline CDR1 and CDR2 sequences are DFQATT and SNEGSKA (reference sequence). The CDR3 has 12 amino acids. The CDR3 DNA reads as TGCAGTGCCTCACCCGGTGCTTACGAGCAGTACTTC. It yields the protein CSASPGAYEQYF.

This rearrangement joins TRBV5-1 to TRBJ1-6; D unresolved. This CDR3 spans 13 amino acids. CDR1 and CDR2 (germline): SGHRS, YFSETQ. Trimming took off 5 bases at V and 13 bases at J, with 16 bases between the two ends. This chain's CDR3 is CASRPGEGRPLHF. The CDR3 DNA sequence: TGCGCCAGCAGGCCTGGTGAGGGCCGGCCCCTCCACTTT. The full variable domain, completed using reference TRBV5-1 and TRBJ1-6, is KAGVTQTPRYLIKTRGQQVTLSCSPISGHRSVSWYQQTPGQGLQFLFEYFSETQRNKGNFPGRFSGRQFSNSRSEMNVSTLELGDSALYLCASRPGEGRPLHFGNGTRLTVT.

This clonotype has at least ten counts. This chain joins TRBV27 and TRBJ1-4, with D tentatively TRBD1 (5 bases). V was trimmed by 2 bases and J by 0 bases, leaving 10 bases between them. CDR1 and CDR2 from the germline V gene are MNHEY and SMNVEV (reference sequence). The CDR3 sequence is 16 residues long. DNA for the CDR3: TGTGCCAGCAGTTTACTGGGGACCGCAACTAATGAAAAACTGTTTTTT. Protein sequence: CASSLLGTATNEKLFF.

This clonotype came up many times. The chain couples TRBV20-1 to TRBJ1-2; TRBD1 might be the D (5 bases). The germline V gene has CDR1 DFQATT and CDR2 SNEGSKA (reference sequence). The CDR3 contains 13 residues. V shed 5 bases and J shed 4 bases, with 14 bases lying between them. The CDR3 region has the DNA TGCAGTGCTGGCCGGGACGGGGTCTATGGCTACACCTTC. Its protein product is CSAGRDGVYGYTF.

This clonotype is termed medium-sized. The V call is TRBV12-3 or TRBV12-4, the J call TRBJ2-2; 8 bases are shared with TRBD2. The CDR3 has 15 residues. After removal of 6 bases from V and 7 bases from J, the junction contained 10 bases not matched to a gene. The DNA of the CDR3 is TGTGCCAGCAGCCGTCGGGGGGGCCAAGGCGGGGAGCTGTTTTTT. Translated, it gives CASSRRGGQGGELFF.

Note on this clonotype: The likely explanation is a read error, given a far larger clone one base away. The V call is TRBV6-1, the J call TRBJ1-2; D is unresolved. The CDR3 has 13 amino acids. CDR1 and CDR2 from the germline V gene are MNHNS and SASEGT. CDR3 sequence (DNA): TGTGCCAGCAGGTGTCACGGTATACATGGCTACAACTTC. Protein product: CASRCHGIHGYNF.

This clonotype came up many times. This chain connects TRBV4-2 to TRBJ2-7, with 7 bases identical to TRBD1. Trimming took 0 bases from V and 0 from J; bases not matched to a gene: 11. This CDR3 comprises 18 residues. Germline V gene lookup returns CDR1 LGHNA and CDR2 YNFKEQ. CDR3 sequence reads: CASSQEGPGTDISYEQYF. DNA for the CDR3: TGTGCCAGCAGCCAAGAGGGTCCCGGGACAGACATCTCCTACGAGCAGTACTTC.

This chain connects TRBV12-3 or TRBV12-4 to TRBJ2-3; 9 positions match TRBD1. V was clipped by 5 bases and J by 9 bases; unmatched bases: 3. The CDR3 is 12 residues long. CDR3 in amino acids: CASSRTGETQYF. For the CDR3, the DNA is TGTGCCAGCAGTCGGACAGGGGAAACGCAGTATTTT.